This T cell receptor beta chain came from a study of blood T cell repertoires in COVID-19. Across the study: Sites across the United States, Italy and Spain contributed samples from acute and convalescent COVID-19. T cells, B-cell-depleted T cells, or PBMCs provided the cDNA or gDNA that served as material.

The authors' processing: Scientists estimated how many nucleated cells there were by amplifying reference gene primers. The protocol was immunoSEQ multiplex PCR, while the TCRdb copy is restricted to in-frame clones and leaves out a portion. V, J and clone size were drawn from that table, and D and trimming were deduced from the DNA. The table has about 120,000 clones, 70% to 80% seen once. A remark on this clone: The sample holds other DNA sequences that translate to the same CDR3.

Germline V gene sequence: CDR1 KGHSH, CDR2 LQKENI. Losses at the gene ends were 3 bases for V and 5 bases for J; bases not matched to a gene: 3. The CDR3 loop spans 13 amino acids. This clonotype originated in a man aged 50 or older with acute or convalescent COVID-19. This chain joins TRBV18 and TRBJ1-2, with TRBD1 matching over 7 bases. The material sequenced was peripheral blood. The CDR3 region is CASSPDRSYGYTF. For the CDR3, the DNA is TGTGCCAGCTCACCGGACAGGTCTTATGGCTACACCTTC.